Here is one TCR beta chain with its context. CDR1 and CDR2 (germline): SGHTS, YDEGEE. The CDR3 length is 14 residues. Trimming removed 1 base at V and 5 bases at J, with 12 bases between. The sample is drawn from a study of blood T cell repertoires in COVID-19. Whole-study context: Sources were T cells, B-cell-depleted T cells, or PBMCs; the material itself was cDNA or gDNA.

Cohort allocation depended upon clinical history that participants reported. Original handling: Amplification with reference gene primers provided the estimates of nucleated cell counts. Libraries were prepared by immunoSEQ multiplex PCR; TCRdb keeps only in-frame clonotypes and omits some of them. The V and J calls and clone size come from that table; D and trimming were worked out from the DNA. The sample has some 380,000 clones; roughly 86% are singletons. The sequenced sample was PBMCs or T cells enriched from blood (not recorded which). The chain carries TRBV5-8 and TRBJ2-5; possibly TRBD1 for D (5 bases). This receptor was taken from a man under 40 who had recovered from COVID-19. The CDR3 DNA follows: TGTGCCAGCAGCTTGAATGCAGGGATTGAGACCCAGTACTTC. Translation: CASSLNAGIETQYF.